The subject of this entry is one T cell receptor (beta chain). No antigen is known for it. This sample is drawn from a study of T cell responses to AZD1222 COVID-19 vaccine. Study-level points and caveats: Repertoires were sampled only after the peak T cell response. Dominant at 160-218 and 743-854, vaccine-associated CD4 TCRs also spanned spike.

TCRdb's table, derived via immunoSEQ multiplex PCR, lists solely in-frame clones and lacks some. The repertoire includes around 260,000 clones, approximately 93% of them detected once, and about 0.5% sits in the top ten. This CDR3 contains 14 residues. V lost 6 bases, J lost 5 bases, and 13 bases lay in between. CDR1 and CDR2 from the germline V gene are MDHEN and SYDVKM. The chain is built from TRBV28 and TRBJ2-2, with D perhaps TRBD2 (6 bases). This specimen was peripheral blood, taken on day 0 of AZD1222 vaccination. The receptor was isolated from an adult in good health. The CDR3 DNA is TGTGCCAGCAGCTCATGGGGGGAGACCGGGGAGCTGTTTTTT. Residues: CASSSWGETGELFF. The full variable domain, completed using reference TRBV28 and TRBJ2-2, is DVKVTQSSRYLVKRTGEKVFLECVQDMDHENMFWYRQDPGLGLRLIYFSYDVKMKEKGDIPEGYSVSREKKERFSLILESASTNQTSMYLCASSSWGETGELFFGEGSRLTVL.